Presented here are 25 T cell receptor beta chains from one specimen sequenced in a study of OX40 agonist ivuxolimab in advanced cancers. Repertoires were generated with immunoSEQ multiplex PCR, while TCRdb's copy carries only in-frame clones and drops some. This sample yields about 40,000 clones, of which more than 75% are seen a single time; around 12% belongs to the top ten. The sample in question was CD4+ or CD8+ T cells sorted from blood, obtained in a trial of the OX40 agonist ivuxolimab. The receptors were sampled from an adult with an advanced solid tumor such as melanoma, head and neck, liver or kidney cancer.

This clone was recorded only once. The chain uses TRBV5-1 and TRBJ1-2; D may be TRBD1 (5 bases). Looked up from germline, CDR1 is SGHRS and CDR2 is YFSETQ. This CDR3 comprises 13 residues. With 0 bases removed from V and 4 bases from J, the gap between germline ends came to 7 bases. The CDR3 nucleotides are TGCGCCAGCAGCTTGGGACAGTTCTATGGCTACACCTTC. It codes for CASSLGQFYGYTF.

The rearrangement joins TRBV5-1 to TRBJ2-7, with 13 positions matching TRBD2. CDR3 length: 15 amino acids. With V trimmed by 4 bases and J by 5 bases, 6 bases remained unmatched. The germline V gene has CDR1 SGHRS and CDR2 YFSETQ. Here the CDR3 DNA reads TGCGCCAGCAGCCTTCGACTAGCGGGAGGCCACGAGCAGTACTTC. This codes for CASSLRLAGGHEQYF.

J is TRBJ2-1 and V is TRBV5-1, with 10 bases aligning to TRBD1. The CDR3 extends over 18 amino acids. Per germline, CDR1 SGHRS and CDR2 YFSETQ. V lost 2 bases, J lost 3 bases, and 11 bases stayed unmatched. CDR3 bases: TGCGCCAGCAGCTTCCGGGACAGGGGAAACCCCTACTACAATGAGCAGTTCTTC. Translating gives CASSFRDRGNPYYNEQFF. The full variable domain, completed using reference TRBV5-1 and TRBJ2-1, is KAGVTQTPRYLIKTRGQQVTLSCSPISGHRSVSWYQQTPGQGLQFLFEYFSETQRNKGNFPGRFSGRQFSNSRSEMNVSTLELGDSALYLCASSFRDRGNPYYNEQFFGPGTRLTVL.

V and J are TRBV11-2 and TRBJ1-3, with 9 bases lining up with TRBD1. CDR1 is SGHAT and CDR2 is FQNNGV in the germline V gene. This CDR3 is built from 14 residues. Trimming cost V 5 bases and J 8 bases; bases outside gene matches: 7. The CDR3 region has the DNA TGTGCCAGCAGCCCCGGGACAGGGAGCGACACCATATATTTT. It yields the protein CASSPGTGSDTIYF. The entire variable domain, with the rest obtained from reference TRBV11-2 and TRBJ1-3, is as follows: EAGVAQSPRYKIIEKRQSVAFWCNPISGHATLYWYQQILGQGPKLLIQFQNNGVVDDSQLPKDRFSAERLKGVDSTLKIQPAKLEDSAVYLCASSPGTGSDTIYFGEGSWLTVV.

The chain joins TRBV19 to TRBJ2-2; weak D call: TRBD1 (6 bases). The CDR3 contains 19 residues. From germline, CDR1 is LNHDA and CDR2 SQIVND (reference sequence). V gave up 5 bases and J gave up 4 bases, with 26 bases separating them. The CDR3 is CASSFPRDTWGRVTGELFF. The CDR3 coding sequence is TGTGCCAGTAGTTTTCCCCGGGACACCTGGGGGAGAGTCACCGGGGAGCTGTTTTTT.

The chain couples TRBV16 to TRBJ1-6, with D uncertain. Trimming pared 0 bases from V and 0 bases from J, leaving 12 bases between. CDR1 and CDR2 (germline): KGHSY, FQNENV. The CDR3 has 18 amino acids. CDR3 region: CASSQSIGGSSYNSPLHF. CDR3 DNA: TGTGCCAGCAGCCAATCGATTGGCGGGAGCTCCTATAATTCACCCCTCCACTTT.

The chain employs TRBV5-8 and TRBJ1-3; D is undetermined. The CDR3 runs 15 residues. Germline CDR1 and CDR2: SGHTS and YDEGEE. The ends were cut back, 0 bases at V and 5 bases at J, with 12 bases in the middle. Here the CDR3 DNA reads TGTGCCAGCAGCTTGGGGCAGGCAAATCGAAACACCATATATTTT. Encoded protein: CASSLGQANRNTIYF.

The gene calls are TRBV6-6 and TRBJ2-2; possible D gene TRBD2, 6 bases. V dropped 5 bases and J dropped 6 bases, with 16 bases sitting between them. The CDR3 runs 15 residues. The V gene's germline CDR1 is MNHNY and CDR2 SVGAGI (reference sequence). CDR3 bases: TGTGCCAGCAGTCCCCGTCGGGAGCCTCCCGGGGAGCTGTTTTTT. Encoded protein: CASSPRREPPGELFF.

V is TRBV27 and J is TRBJ2-7; D not resolved. Trimming removed 5 bases at V and 2 bases at J, with 10 bases between. Germline V CDR1 and CDR2: MNHEY, SMNVEV (reference sequence). The CDR3 covers 13 residues. In DNA form, the CDR3 reads TGTGCCAGCAGTGTCGACCGGACCTACGAGCAGTACTTC. Translation gives CASSVDRTYEQYF.

The rearrangement uses TRBV6-5 and TRBJ2-2; D assignment may be TRBD1 or TRBD2 (5 bases each). The V and J ends lost 3 bases and 6 bases respectively, with 8 bases between them. Germline assignment: CDR1 MNHEY and CDR2 SVGAGI. The CDR3 loop spans 13 amino acids. CDR3 DNA: TGTGCCAGCAGTTATGTGGGGGCCGGGGAGCTGTTTTTT. Translation gives CASSYVGAGELFF.

V is TRBV27 and J is TRBJ1-1, with a possible D match to TRBD1 (5 bases). The germline V and J ends were trimmed by 6 bases and 7 bases, with 21 bases remaining between them. Germline loops: CDR1 MNHEY, CDR2 SMNVEV (reference sequence). This CDR3 region has 15 residues. CDR3 coding DNA: TGTGCCAGCAGGGAGCTGTTGGGGGGGGTGGATGAAGCTTTCTTT. Translation: CASRELLGGVDEAFF.

J is TRBJ1-2 and V is TRBV11-2, with no clear D. CDR1 is SGHAT and CDR2 is FQNNGV in the germline V gene. The germline V and J ends were trimmed by 4 bases and 7 bases, with 13 bases remaining between them. The CDR3 extends over 13 amino acids. In nucleotides, the CDR3 is TGTGCCAGCAGCTCTCAATCAGTCAGTGGCTACACCTTC. As protein: CASSSQSVSGYTF.

The chain carries TRBV7-6 and TRBJ1-6; D is ambiguous. Germline CDR1 reads SGHVS; CDR2 reads FNYEAQ. Trimming removed 5 bases from V and 8 bases from J, with 13 bases in between. CDR3 length: 14 amino acids. Here the CDR3 reads CASSPARRDSPLHF. DNA of the CDR3: TGTGCCAGCAGCCCCGCTCGAAGGGATTCACCCCTCCACTTT. Full variable domain (outside the CDR3, taken from reference TRBV7-6 and TRBJ1-6): GAGVSQSPRYKVTKRGQDVALRCDPISGHVSLYWYRQALGQGPEFLTYFNYEAQQDKSGLPNDRFSAERPEGSISTLTIQRTEQRDSAMYRCASSPARRDSPLHFGNGTRLTVT.

The chain couples TRBV4-1 to TRBJ1-2, with TRBD1 identical over 8 bases. Germline V gene lookup returns CDR1 MGHRA and CDR2 YSYEKL. V shed 7 bases, J shed 6 bases, and the junction held 10 bases outside the gene matches. This CDR3 spans 14 amino acids. CDR3 sequence: CASKGQGEDNGYTF. CDR3 bases: TGCGCCAGCAAAGGACAGGGTGAGGATAATGGCTACACCTTC.

V is TRBV19 and J is TRBJ2-7, with 11 bases matching TRBD2. J gave up 6 bases and V 2 bases, and 3 bases lay outside the gene matches. This CDR3 has 14 residues. Germline values: CDR1 LNHDA, CDR2 SQIVND (reference sequence). This CDR3 reads CASSITSGSPEQYF. CDR3 nucleotides: TGTGCCAGTAGTATAACTAGCGGGAGCCCCGAGCAGTACTTC.

The rearrangement joins TRBV2 to TRBJ2-7; D is undetermined. V gave up 4 bases and J gave up 0 bases, with 10 bases separating them. The V gene's germline CDR1 is SNHLY and CDR2 FYNNEI. There are 14 residues in the CDR3. Written as DNA, the CDR3 is TGTGCCAGCAGTGGGCCCTCGAACTCCTACGAGCAGTACTTC. This gives the protein CASSGPSNSYEQYF.

The chain carries TRBV25-1 and TRBJ2-7; D is perhaps TRBD1 (6 bases). V was clipped by 3 bases and J by 5 bases, with 14 bases between them. The CDR3 loop spans 14 amino acids. Germline CDR1 reads MGHDK; CDR2 reads SYGVNS. As DNA, the CDR3 is TGTGCCAGCAGTGAGGAACAGGGTACCGACGAGCAGTACTTC. As protein: CASSEEQGTDEQYF.

The gene calls are TRBV9 and TRBJ2-3, with a possible D match to TRBD1 (6 bases). Trimming took 4 bases from V and 6 from J, leaving 18 bases between them. The CDR3 consists of 15 residues. Germline V lookup: CDR1 SGDLS, CDR2 YYNGEE. The CDR3 nucleotides read TGTGCCAGCAGCCCCGAGGGCAGGGGTAGGGATACGCAGTATTTT. This gives the protein CASSPEGRGRDTQYF.

In this sample, this clone turned up a few times. V is TRBV6-9 and J is TRBJ1-5; D call uncertain. Trimming removed 5 bases from V and 1 base from J, with 6 bases in between. The CDR3 totals 13 residues. Germline CDR1 is MNHGY and CDR2 is SVAAGI. The CDR3: CASSELSNQPQHF. The CDR3 region has the DNA TGTGCCAGCAGTGAACTCAGCAATCAGCCCCAGCATTTT.

The rearrangement uses TRBV4-1 and TRBJ2-7; no clear D gene. The CDR3 is made up of 13 amino acids. Germline V gene sequence: CDR1 MGHRA, CDR2 YSYEKL. The germline V and J ends were trimmed by 1 base and 4 bases, with 8 bases remaining between them. In DNA, the CDR3 is TGCGCCAGCAGCCAAGGTCTTCATTACGAGCAGTACTTC. It specifies CASSQGLHYEQYF.

The chain has TRBV27 and TRBJ1-4; D gene unclear. This CDR3 contains 14 residues. Between the trimmed V and J ends, which lost 7 bases and 0 bases, there was a span of 9 bases. Germline lookup yields CDR1 MNHEY and CDR2 SMNVEV (reference sequence). The CDR3 DNA is TGTGCCAGCACCTCCATCGCAACTAATGAAAAACTGTTTTTT. Amino acid sequence: CASTSIATNEKLFF. The full variable domain, with the rest looked up from reference TRBV27 and TRBJ1-4, is EAQVTQNPRYLITVTGKKLTVTCSQNMNHEYMSWYRQDPGLGLRQIYYSMNVEVTDKGDVPEGYKVSRKEKRNFPLILESPSPNQTSLYFCASTSIATNEKLFFGSGTQLSVL.

This clone was recorded only once. This sequence joins TRBV13 and TRBJ1-1, with 7 bases lining up with TRBD1. The V gene end was trimmed by 1 base and the J gene end by 1 base; junction bases not matched to a gene: 3. Germline V lookup: CDR1 PRHDT, CDR2 FYEKMQ (reference sequence). The CDR3 is 15 residues long. The CDR3 DNA reads as TGTGCCAGCAGCTTAGTAAGGGGGCGGAACACTGAAGCTTTCTTT. This gives the protein CASSLVRGRNTEAFF.

This chain connects TRBV29-1 to TRBJ2-7; D is unclear. Between the trimmed V and J ends, which lost 4 bases and 0 bases, there was a span of 7 bases. There are 12 residues in the CDR3. Germline CDR1 and CDR2: SQVTM and ANQGSEA. CDR3 region: CSVGVSSYEQYF. CDR3 DNA sequence: TGCAGCGTTGGGGTTAGCTCCTACGAGCAGTACTTC.

The CDR3 is CASSDQTQYF. The CDR3 bases are TGTGCCAGCAGTGACCAGACCCAGTACTTC. The genes are TRBV25-1 and TRBJ2-5, with no clear D. Germline V gene lookup returns CDR1 MGHDK and CDR2 SYGVNS. This CDR3 has 10 residues. V shed 3 bases and J shed 6 bases, with 2 bases lying between them.

The chain is built from TRBV4-1 and TRBJ2-1; possible D gene TRBD2, 5 bases. This CDR3 is built from 13 residues. Germline CDR1 is MGHRA and CDR2 is YSYEKL. V lost 1 base, J lost 10 bases, and 11 bases lay in between. The CDR3 sequence is CASSQAPSTEQFF. The CDR3 DNA is TGCGCCAGCAGCCAAGCGCCTAGCACCGAGCAGTTCTTC.